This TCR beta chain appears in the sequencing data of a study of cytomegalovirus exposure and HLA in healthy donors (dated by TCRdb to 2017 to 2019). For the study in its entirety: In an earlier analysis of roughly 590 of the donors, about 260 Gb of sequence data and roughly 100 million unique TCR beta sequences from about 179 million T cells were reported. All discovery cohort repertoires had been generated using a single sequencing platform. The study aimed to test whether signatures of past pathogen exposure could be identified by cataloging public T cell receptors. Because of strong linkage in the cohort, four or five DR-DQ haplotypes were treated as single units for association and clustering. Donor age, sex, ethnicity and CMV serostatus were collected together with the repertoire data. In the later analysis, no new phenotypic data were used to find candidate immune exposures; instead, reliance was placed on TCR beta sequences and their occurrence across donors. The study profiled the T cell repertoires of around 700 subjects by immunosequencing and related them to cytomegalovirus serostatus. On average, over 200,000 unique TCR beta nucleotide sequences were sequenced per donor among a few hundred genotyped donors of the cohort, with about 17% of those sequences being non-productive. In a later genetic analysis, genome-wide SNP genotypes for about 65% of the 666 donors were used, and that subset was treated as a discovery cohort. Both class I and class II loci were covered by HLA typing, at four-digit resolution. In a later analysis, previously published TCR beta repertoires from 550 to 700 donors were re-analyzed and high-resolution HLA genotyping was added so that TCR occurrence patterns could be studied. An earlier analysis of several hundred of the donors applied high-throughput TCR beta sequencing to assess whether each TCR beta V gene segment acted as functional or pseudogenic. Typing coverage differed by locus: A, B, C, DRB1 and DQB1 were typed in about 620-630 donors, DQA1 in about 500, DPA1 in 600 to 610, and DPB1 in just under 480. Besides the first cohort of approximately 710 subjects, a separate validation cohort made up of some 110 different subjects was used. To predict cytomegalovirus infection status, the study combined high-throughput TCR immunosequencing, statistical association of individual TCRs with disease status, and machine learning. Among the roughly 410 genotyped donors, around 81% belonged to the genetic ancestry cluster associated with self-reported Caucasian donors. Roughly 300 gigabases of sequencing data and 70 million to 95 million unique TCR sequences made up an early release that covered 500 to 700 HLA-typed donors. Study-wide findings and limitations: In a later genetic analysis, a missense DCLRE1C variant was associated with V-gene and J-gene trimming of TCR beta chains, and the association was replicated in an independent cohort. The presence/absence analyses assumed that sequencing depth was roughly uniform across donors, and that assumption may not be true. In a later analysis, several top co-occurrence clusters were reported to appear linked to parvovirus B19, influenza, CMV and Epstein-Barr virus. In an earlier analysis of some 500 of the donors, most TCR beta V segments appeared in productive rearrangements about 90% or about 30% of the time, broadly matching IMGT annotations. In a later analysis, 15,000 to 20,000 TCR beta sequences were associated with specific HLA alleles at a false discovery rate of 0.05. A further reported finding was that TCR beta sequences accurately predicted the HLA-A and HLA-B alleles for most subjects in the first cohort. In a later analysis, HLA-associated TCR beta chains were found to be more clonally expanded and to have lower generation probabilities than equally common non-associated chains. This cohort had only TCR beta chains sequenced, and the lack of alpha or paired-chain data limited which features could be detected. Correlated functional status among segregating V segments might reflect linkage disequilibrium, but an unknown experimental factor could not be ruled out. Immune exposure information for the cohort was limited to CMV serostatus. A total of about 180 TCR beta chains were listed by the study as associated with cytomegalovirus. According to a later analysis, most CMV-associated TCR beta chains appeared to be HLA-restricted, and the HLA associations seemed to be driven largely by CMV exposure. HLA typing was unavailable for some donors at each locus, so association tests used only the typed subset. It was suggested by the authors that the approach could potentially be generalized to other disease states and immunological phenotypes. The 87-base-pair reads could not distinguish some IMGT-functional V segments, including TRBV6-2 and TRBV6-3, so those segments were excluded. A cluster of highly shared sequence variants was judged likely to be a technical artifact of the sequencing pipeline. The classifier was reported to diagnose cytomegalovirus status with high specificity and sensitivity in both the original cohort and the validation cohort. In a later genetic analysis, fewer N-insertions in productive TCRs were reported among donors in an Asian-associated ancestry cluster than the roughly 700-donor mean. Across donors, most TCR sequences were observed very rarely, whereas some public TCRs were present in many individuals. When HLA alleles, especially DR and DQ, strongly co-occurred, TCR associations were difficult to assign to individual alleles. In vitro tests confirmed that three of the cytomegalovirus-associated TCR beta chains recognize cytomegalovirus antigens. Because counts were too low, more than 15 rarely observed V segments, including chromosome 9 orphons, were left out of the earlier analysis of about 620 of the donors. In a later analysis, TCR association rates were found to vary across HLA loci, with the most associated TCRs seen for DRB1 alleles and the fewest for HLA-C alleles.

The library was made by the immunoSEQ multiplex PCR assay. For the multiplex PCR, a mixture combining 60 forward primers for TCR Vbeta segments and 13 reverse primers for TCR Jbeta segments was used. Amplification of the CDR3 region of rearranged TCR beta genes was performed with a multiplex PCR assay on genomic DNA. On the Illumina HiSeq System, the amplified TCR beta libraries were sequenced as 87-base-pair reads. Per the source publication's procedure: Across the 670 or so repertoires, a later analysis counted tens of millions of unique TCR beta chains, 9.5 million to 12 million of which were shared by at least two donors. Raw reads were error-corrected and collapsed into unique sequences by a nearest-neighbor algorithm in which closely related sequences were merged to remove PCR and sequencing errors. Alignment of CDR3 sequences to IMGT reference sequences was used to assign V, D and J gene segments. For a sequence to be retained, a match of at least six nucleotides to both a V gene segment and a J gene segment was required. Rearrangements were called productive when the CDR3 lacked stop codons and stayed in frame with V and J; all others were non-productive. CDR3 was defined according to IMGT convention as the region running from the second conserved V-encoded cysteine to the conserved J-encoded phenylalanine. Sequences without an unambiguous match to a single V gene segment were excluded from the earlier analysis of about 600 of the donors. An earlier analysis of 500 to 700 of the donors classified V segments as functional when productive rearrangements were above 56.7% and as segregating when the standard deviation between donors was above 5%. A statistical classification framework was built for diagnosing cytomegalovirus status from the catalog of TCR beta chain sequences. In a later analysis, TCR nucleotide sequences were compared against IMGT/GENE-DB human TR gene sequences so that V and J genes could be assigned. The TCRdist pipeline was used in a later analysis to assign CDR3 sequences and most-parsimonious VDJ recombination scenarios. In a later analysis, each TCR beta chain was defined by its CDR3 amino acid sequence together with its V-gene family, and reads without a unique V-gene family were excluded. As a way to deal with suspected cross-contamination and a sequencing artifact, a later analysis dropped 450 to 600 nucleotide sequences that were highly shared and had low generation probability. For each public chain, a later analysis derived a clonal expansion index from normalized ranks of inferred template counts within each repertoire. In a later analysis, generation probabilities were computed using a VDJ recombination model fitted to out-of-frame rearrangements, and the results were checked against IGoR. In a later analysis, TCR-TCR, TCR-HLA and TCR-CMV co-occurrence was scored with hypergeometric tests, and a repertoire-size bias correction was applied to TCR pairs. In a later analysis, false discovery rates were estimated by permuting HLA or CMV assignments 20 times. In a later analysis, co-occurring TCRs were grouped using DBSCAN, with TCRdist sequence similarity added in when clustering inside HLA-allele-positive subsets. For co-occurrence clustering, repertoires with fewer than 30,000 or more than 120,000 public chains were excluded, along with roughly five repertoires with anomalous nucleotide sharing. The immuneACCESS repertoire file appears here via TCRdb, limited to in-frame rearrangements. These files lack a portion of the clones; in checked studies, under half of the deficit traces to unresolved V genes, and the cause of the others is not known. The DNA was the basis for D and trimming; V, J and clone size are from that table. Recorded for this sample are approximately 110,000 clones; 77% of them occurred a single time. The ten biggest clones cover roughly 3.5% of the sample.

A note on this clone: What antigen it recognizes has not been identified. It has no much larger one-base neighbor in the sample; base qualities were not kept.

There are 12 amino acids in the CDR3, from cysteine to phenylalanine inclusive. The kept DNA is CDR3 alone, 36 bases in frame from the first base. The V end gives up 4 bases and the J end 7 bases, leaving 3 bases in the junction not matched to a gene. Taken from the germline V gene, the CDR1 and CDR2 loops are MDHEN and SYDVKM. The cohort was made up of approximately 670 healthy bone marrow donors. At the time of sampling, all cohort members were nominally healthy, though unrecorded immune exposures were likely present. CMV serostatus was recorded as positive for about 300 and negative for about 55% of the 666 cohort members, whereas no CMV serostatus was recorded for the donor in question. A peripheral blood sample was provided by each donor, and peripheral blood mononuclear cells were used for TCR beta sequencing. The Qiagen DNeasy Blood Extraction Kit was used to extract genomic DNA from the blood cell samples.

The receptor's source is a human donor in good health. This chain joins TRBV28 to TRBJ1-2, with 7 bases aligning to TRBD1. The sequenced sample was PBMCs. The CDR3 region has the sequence CASSSTGVGYTF. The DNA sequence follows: TGTGCCAGCAGTTCAACAGGGGTTGGCTACACCTTC.